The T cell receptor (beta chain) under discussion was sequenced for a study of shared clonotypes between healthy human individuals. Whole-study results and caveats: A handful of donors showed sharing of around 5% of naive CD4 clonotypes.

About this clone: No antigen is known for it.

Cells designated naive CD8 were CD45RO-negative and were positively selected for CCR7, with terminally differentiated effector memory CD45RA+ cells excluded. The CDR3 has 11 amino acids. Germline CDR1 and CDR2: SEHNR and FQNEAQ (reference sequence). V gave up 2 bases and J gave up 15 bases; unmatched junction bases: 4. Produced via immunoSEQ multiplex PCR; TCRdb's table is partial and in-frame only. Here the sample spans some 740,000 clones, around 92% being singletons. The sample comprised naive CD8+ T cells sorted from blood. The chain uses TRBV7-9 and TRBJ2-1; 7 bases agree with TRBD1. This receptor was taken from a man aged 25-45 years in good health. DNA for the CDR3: TGTGCCAGCAGCTTAACAGGGGACGGGTTCTTC. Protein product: CASSLTGDGFF.